This is a list of T cell receptor beta chains from one sample in a study of T cell responses to AZD1222 COVID-19 vaccine. TCRdb's copy holds only in-frame clones and misses some; the assay was immunoSEQ multiplex PCR. Of around 130,000 clones in the sample, 70% to 90% were seen once. The sample here was peripheral blood, taken on day 0 of AZD1222 vaccination. These receptors were obtained from an adult in good health. CDR3s include the opening cysteine and the closing phenylalanine or tryptophan. The order of the fields is D gene, clone size, V gene, J gene, CDR3 protein, CDR3 DNA. The D gene is left open where the match is weak. Expanded clones are given a class, and other clones once, few, many or no size at all.

d_call: NA
clone_size: NA
v_call: TRBV16
j_call: TRBJ1-3
cdr3_aa: CASSQSTGPGNTIYF
cdr3_nt: TGTGCCAGCAGCCAATCAACAGGCCCGGGAAACACCATATATTTT

d_call: NA
clone_size: once
v_call: TRBV2
j_call: TRBJ1-6
cdr3_aa: CASSEMSQNSPLHF
cdr3_nt: TGTGCCAGCAGTGAAATGTCGCAAAATTCACCCCTCCACTTT

d_call: NA
clone_size: NA
v_call: TRBV12-3/TRBV12-4
j_call: TRBJ2-2
cdr3_aa: CASMWTGELFF
cdr3_nt: TGTGCCAGCATGTGGACCGGGGAGCTGTTTTTT

d_call: NA
clone_size: NA
v_call: TRBV27
j_call: TRBJ1-1
cdr3_aa: CASSGQVNTEAFF
cdr3_nt: TGTGCCAGCAGTGGGCAGGTTAACACTGAAGCTTTCTTT

d_call: NA
clone_size: NA
v_call: TRBV29-1
j_call: TRBJ1-1
cdr3_aa: CSVEGSEGSSEAFF
cdr3_nt: TGCAGCGTTGAAGGGTCCGAAGGGAGCTCTGAAGCTTTCTTT

d_call: NA
clone_size: once
v_call: TRBV7-9
j_call: TRBJ1-2
cdr3_aa: CASSLVEAVYGYTF
cdr3_nt: TGTGCCAGCAGCTTAGTGGAAGCGGTCTATGGCTACACCTTC

d_call: NA
clone_size: once
v_call: TRBV11-2
j_call: TRBJ2-1
cdr3_aa: CASSFGGTYNEQFF
cdr3_nt: TGTGCCAGCAGCTTCGGCGGAACCTACAATGAGCAGTTCTTC

d_call: TRBD1
clone_size: NA
v_call: TRBV18
j_call: TRBJ2-7
cdr3_aa: CASSPFRTGDEQYF
cdr3_nt: TGTGCCAGCTCACCATTCCGTACAGGGGACGAGCAGTACTTC

d_call: TRBD1
clone_size: NA
v_call: TRBV5-4
j_call: TRBJ2-5
cdr3_aa: CASSLQTGFQETQYF
cdr3_nt: TGTGCCAGCAGCTTGCAGACAGGGTTCCAAGAGACCCAGTACTTC

d_call: TRBD1
clone_size: few
v_call: TRBV4-2
j_call: TRBJ1-1
cdr3_aa: CASSQDFGTVPLNTEAFF
cdr3_nt: TGTGCCAGCAGCCAAGATTTCGGGACAGTTCCCTTGAACACTGAAGCTTTCTTT